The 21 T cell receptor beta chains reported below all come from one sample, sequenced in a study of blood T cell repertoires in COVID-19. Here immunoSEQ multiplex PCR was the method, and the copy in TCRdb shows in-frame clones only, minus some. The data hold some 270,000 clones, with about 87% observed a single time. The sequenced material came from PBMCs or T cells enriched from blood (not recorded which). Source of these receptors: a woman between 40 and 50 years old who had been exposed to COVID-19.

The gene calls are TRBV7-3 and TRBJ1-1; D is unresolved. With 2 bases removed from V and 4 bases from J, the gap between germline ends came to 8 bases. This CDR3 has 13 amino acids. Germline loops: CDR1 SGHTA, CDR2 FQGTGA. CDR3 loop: CASSLDRSTEAFF. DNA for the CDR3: TGTGCCAGCAGCTTAGATAGGAGCACTGAAGCTTTCTTT.

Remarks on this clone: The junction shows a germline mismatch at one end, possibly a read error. The CDR3 region is CASSIRTGAVDLGANVLTF. The CDR3 bases are TGTGCCAGCAGCATCCGGACAGGGGCAGTGGACCTTGGGGCCAACGTCCTGACTTTC. This chain joins TRBV5-1 and TRBJ2-6; 9 nucleotides match TRBD1. The CDR3 is 19 amino acids. Germline V gives CDR1 SGHRS, CDR2 YFSETQ. Variable domain in full (rest from reference TRBV5-1 and TRBJ2-6): KAGVTQTPRYLIKTRGQQVTLSCSPISGHRSVSWYQQTPGQGLQFLFEYFSETQRNKGNFPGRFSGRQFSNSRSEMNVSTLELGDSALYLCASSIRTGAVDLGANVLTFGAGSRLTVL.

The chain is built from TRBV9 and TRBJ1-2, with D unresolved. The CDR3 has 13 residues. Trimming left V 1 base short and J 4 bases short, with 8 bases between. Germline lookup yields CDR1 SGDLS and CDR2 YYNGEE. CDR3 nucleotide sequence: TGTGCCAGCAGCGTAACTGCAGGCTATGGCTACACCTTC. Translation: CASSVTAGYGYTF.

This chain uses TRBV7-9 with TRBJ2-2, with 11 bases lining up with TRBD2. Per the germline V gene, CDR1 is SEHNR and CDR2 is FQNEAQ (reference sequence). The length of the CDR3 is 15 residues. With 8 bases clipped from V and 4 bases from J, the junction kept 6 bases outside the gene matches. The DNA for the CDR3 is TGTGCCAGCTCCTTAGCGGGAGGGACCACCGGGGAGCTGTTTTTT. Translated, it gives CASSLAGGTTGELFF.

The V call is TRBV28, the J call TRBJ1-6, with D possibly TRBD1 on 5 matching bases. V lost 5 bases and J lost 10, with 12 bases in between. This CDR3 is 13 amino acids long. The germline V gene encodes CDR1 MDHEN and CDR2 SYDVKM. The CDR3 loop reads CASSTGVGSPLHF. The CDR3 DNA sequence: TGTGCCAGCAGTACGGGGGTTGGGTCACCCCTCCACTTT.

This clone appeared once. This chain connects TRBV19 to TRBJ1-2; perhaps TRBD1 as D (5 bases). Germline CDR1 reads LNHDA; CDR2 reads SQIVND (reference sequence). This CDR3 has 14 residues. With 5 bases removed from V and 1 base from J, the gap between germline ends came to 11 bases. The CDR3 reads CASSGGVVNYGYTF. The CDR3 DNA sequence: TGTGCCAGTAGTGGGGGGGTAGTTAACTATGGCTACACCTTC. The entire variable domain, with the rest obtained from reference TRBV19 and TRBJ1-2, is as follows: DGGITQSPKYLFRKEGQNVTLSCEQNLNHDAMYWYRQDPGQGLRLIYYSQIVNDFQKGDIAEGYSVSREKKESFPLTVTSAQKNPTAFYLCASSGGVVNYGYTFGSGTRLTVV.

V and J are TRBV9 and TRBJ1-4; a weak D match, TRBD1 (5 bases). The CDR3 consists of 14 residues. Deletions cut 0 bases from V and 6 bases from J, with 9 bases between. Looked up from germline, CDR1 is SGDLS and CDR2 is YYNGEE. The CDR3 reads CASSVDGAYEKLFF. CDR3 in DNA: TGTGCCAGCAGCGTAGATGGGGCTTATGAAAAACTGTTTTTT.

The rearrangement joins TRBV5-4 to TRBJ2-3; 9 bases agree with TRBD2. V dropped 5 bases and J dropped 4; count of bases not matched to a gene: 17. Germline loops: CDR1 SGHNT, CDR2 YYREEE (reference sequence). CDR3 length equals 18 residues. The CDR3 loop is CASRLLSLVAGESDTQYF. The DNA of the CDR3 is TGTGCCAGCAGACTGCTTTCTCTAGTAGCGGGAGAATCAGATACGCAGTATTTT.

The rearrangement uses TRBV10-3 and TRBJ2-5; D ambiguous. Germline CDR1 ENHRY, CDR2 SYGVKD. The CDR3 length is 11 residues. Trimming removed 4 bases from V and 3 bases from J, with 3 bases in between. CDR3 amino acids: CAISGEETQYF. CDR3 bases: TGTGCCATCAGTGGAGAAGAGACCCAGTACTTC.

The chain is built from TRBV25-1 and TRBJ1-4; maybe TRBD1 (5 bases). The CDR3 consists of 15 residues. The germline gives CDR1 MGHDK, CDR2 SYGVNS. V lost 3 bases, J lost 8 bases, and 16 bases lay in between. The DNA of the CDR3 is TGTGCCAGCAGTGACAGGGCGATAAGTGACGAAAAACTGTTTTTT. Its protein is CASSDRAISDEKLFF.

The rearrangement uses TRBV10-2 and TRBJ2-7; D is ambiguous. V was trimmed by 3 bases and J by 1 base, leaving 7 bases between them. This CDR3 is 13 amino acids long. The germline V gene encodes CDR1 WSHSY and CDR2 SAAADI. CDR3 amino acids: CASSERVSYEQYV. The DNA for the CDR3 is TGCGCCAGCAGTGAACGGGTTTCCTACGAGCAGTACGTC.

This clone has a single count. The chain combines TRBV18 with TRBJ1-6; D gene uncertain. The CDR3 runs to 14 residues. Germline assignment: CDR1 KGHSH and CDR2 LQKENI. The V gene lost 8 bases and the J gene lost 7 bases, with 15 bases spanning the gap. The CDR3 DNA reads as TGTGCCAGCGAAATAGGAGGAGGGAATTCACCCCTCCACTTT. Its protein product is CASEIGGGNSPLHF. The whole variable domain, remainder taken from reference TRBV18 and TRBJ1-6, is NAGVMQNPRHLVRRRGQEARLRCSPMKGHSHVYWYRQLPEEGLKFMVYLQKENIIDESGMPKERFSAEFPKEGPSILRIQQVVRGDSAAYFCASEIGGGNSPLHFGNGTRLTVT.

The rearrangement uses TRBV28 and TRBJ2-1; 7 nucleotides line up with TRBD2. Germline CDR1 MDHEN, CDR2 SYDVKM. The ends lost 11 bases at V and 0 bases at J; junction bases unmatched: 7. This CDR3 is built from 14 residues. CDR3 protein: CALGGGSSYNEQFF. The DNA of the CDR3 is TGTGCCCTTGGGGGGGGGAGCTCCTACAATGAGCAGTTCTTC.

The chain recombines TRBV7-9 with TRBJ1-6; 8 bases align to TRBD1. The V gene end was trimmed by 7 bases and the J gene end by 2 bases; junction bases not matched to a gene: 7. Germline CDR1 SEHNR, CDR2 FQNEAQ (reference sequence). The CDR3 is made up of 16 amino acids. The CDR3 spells CASTPTGDPYNSPLHF. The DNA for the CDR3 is TGTGCCAGCACCCCGACAGGGGACCCCTATAATTCACCCCTCCACTTT.

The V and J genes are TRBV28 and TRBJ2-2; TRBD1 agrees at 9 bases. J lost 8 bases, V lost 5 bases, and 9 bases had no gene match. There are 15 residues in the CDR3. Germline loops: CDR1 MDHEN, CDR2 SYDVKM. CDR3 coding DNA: TGTGCCAGCAGTGCCACGGGACAGGGTTTAGGGGAGCTGTTTTTT. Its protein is CASSATGQGLGELFF.

The DNA of the CDR3 is TGCAGCGTTGACGACGAGGGGGCCTATGGCTACACCTTC. Its protein is CSVDDEGAYGYTF. The chain joins TRBV29-1 to TRBJ1-2; 7 bases line up with TRBD1. V gave up 3 bases and J gave up 4 bases; unmatched junction bases: 5. The CDR3 spans 13 residues. The germline V gene has CDR1 SQVTM and CDR2 ANQGSEA.

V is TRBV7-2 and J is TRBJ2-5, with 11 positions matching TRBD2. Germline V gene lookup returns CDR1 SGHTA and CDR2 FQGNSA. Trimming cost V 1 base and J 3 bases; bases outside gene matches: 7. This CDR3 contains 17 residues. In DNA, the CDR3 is TGTGCCAGCAGCTTAGAGGGGCAGACTAGCGGGAAAGAGACCCAGTACTTC. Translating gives CASSLEGQTSGKETQYF.

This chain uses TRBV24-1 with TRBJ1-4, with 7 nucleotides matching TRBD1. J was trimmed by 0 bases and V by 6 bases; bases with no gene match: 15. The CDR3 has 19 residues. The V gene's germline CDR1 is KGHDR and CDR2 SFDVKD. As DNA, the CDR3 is TGTGCCACCAGTAGAGGGGACAGCTACCATACCTCAACTAATGAAAAACTGTTTTTT. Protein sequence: CATSRGDSYHTSTNEKLFF.

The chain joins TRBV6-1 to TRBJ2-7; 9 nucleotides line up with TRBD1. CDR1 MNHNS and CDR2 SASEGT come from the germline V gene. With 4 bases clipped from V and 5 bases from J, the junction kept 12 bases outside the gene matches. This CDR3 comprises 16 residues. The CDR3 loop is CASSGRGTGKNHEQYV. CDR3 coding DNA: TGTGCCAGCAGTGGCAGGGGGACAGGGAAAAATCACGAGCAGTACGTC.

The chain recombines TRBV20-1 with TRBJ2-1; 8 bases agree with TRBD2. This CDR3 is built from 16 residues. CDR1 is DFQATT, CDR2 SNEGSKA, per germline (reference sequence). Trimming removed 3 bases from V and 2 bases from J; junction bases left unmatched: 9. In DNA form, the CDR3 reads TGCAGTGCTAGTCCCGCCGAAGCGGGGGCCTACAATGAGCAGTTCTTC. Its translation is CSASPAEAGAYNEQFF.

The CDR3 protein is CSVDGDTLNTEAFF. Here the CDR3 DNA reads TGCAGCGTTGATGGGGACACCTTGAACACTGAAGCTTTCTTT. The chain combines TRBV29-1 with TRBJ1-1, with a possible D match to TRBD1 (6 bases). The germline V and J ends were trimmed by 3 bases and 0 bases, with 11 bases remaining between them. The CDR3 sequence is 14 residues long. Germline CDR1 reads SQVTM; CDR2 reads ANQGSEA. Full variable domain (missing parts from reference TRBV29-1 and TRBJ1-1): SAVISQKPSRDICQRGTSLTIQCQVDSQVTMMFWYRQQPGQSLTLIATANQGSEATYESGFVIDKFPISRPNLTFSTLTVSNMSPEDSSIYLCSVDGDTLNTEAFFGQGTRLTVV.